One and the same sample provided the 21 T cell receptor beta chains below, sequenced in a study of tumor-infiltrating lymphocytes in primary liver carcinoma. The researchers produced TCR beta cDNA from about 510 ng total RNA with a constant-region primer. Sequencing libraries for TCR beta derived from three nested multiplex PCR rounds that used slightly modified ARM-PCR. Both of the initial two PCR rounds ran for nine to ten cycles and employed TRBV1-TRBV30 forward primers alongside a C-beta reverse primer. TCRdb analysed the multiplex PCR reads with MiXCR anew, one entry per CDR3 protein. This table has about 64,000 distinct CDR3 sequences, about 71% appearing once. From around 18-30 mg of unsorted bulk tissue, DNA and RNA were co-extracted together. Material for sequencing was liver tumor tissue from sampling region 4. Subset in this sample: tumor region T4, right-lateral pole. These TCRs come from a man between 35 and 55 years old with primary liver carcinoma and hepatitis B virus infection.

Comments on this clonotype: Since a much larger clone is just one base distant, this may be a read error. The genes are TRBV12-3 or TRBV12-4 and TRBJ2-5; no definite D call. Trimming stripped 4 bases from V and 7 bases from J, with 13 bases between. The CDR3 has 13 amino acids. The CDR3 here is CASSWGQVGTQYF. CDR3 sequence (DNA): TGTGCCAGCAGTTGGGGTCAGGTAGGGACCCAGTACTTC.

The chain has TRBV6-2 or TRBV6-3 and TRBJ2-7, with D perhaps TRBD1 (5 bases). Germline V gene sequence: CDR1 MNHEY, CDR2 SVGEGT. Trimming cost V 7 bases and J 3 bases, with 19 bases left between them. The length of the CDR3 is 15 residues. The CDR3 nucleotides are TGTGCCAGCACCCGGACATGGGTTACGGACTACGAGCAGTACTTC. Protein sequence: CASTRTWVTDYEQYF.

This clonotype was recorded a few times. Lacking the conserved final phenylalanine or tryptophan, this CDR3 likely reflects a read error. The V gene is TRBV11-2, the J gene TRBJ2-7, with D tentatively TRBD1 (5 bases). This CDR3 has 14 residues. The germline gives CDR1 SGHAT, CDR2 FQNNGV. This chain's CDR3 is CASSSNRNSYKQYL. CDR3 coding DNA: TGTGCCAGCAGCTCTAACAGGAACTCCTACAAGCAGTACCTC.

On this clonotype itself: A junction end diverges from the germline sequence, so it may reflect a read error. V usage is TRBV13 and J usage is TRBJ2-1, with no clear D. The CDR3 sequence is 12 residues long. Germline CDR1 and CDR2: PRHDT and FYEKMQ (reference sequence). This chain's CDR3 is CTSSSLSNEQFF. CDR3 sequence (DNA): TGTACCAGCAGCTCACTGTCCAATGAGCAGTTCTTC.

Notes on this clonotype: No conserved phenylalanine or tryptophan is present at the end of the CDR3, so a read error is the likely explanation. The limits of the CDR3 on the DNA are not certain, so only TCRdb's listed CDR3 is given. V is TRBV11-2 and J is TRBJ2-5; the tabulated D call, TRBD2, remains unverified against the DNA. Germline V gene sequence: CDR1 SGHAT, CDR2 FQNNGV. With termini counted, the CDR3 has 18 amino acids. CDR3 residues: CASSLARLAPGKKETRYL.

Worth noting for this clonotype: Just one base apart from a much larger clone, this may be a read error. The chain is built from TRBV19 and TRBJ2-5; 10 bases are shared with TRBD1. Germline CDR1 LNHDA, CDR2 SQIVND (reference sequence). The CDR3 runs 15 residues. The CDR3 protein is CACSRGDRGDETQYF. DNA of the CDR3: TGTGCCTGTAGTCGCGGGGACAGGGGAGACGAGACCCAGTACTTC.

This clonotype was detected only once. Mismatch with germline at one junction end may stem from a read error. The chain carries TRBV14 and TRBJ2-5; 8 bases agree with TRBD2. Germline values: CDR1 SGHDN, CDR2 FVKESK. The CDR3 is 16 amino acids. The CDR3 bases are TGTACCAGCAGCTATAGGAGCGGGAGCCCGCAAGAGACTCAGTACTTC. Protein product: CTSSYRSGSPQETQYF.

Comments on this clonotype: Relative to the germline gene, one junction end is altered; a read error may explain this. The V call is TRBV6-1, the J call TRBJ2-3, with D perhaps TRBD1 (6 bases). This CDR3 has 15 amino acids. Germline V CDR1 and CDR2: MNHNS, SASEGT. This CDR3 is CASSDETGVADTRYF. DNA for the CDR3: TGTGCCAGCAGTGATGAGACAGGAGTGGCAGATACGCGGTATTTT.

Concerning this clonotype itself: Germline and junction disagree at one end, which may indicate a read error. The rearrangement joins TRBV10-1 to TRBJ2-2, with 11 bases lining up with TRBD2. This CDR3 is 17 amino acids long. Per the germline V gene, CDR1 is WNHNN and CDR2 is SYGVQD (reference sequence). In DNA, the CDR3 is TGCGCCAGCGGTGATGGGCTAGCGGGAGGAGGTATCGGGGAGCTGTTTTTT. This gives the protein CASGDGLAGGGIGELFF.

This clonotype appeared a few times. A junction boundary mismatches the germline segment, possibly from a read error. DNA for the CDR3: TGTGTCAGCAGTAATACAGGAATTTCACCCGTCCACTTT. It specifies CVSSNTGISPVHF. This rearrangement joins TRBV6-6 to TRBJ1-6, with a weak D call TRBD1 (5 bases). Germline values: CDR1 MNHNY, CDR2 SVGAGI (reference sequence). The CDR3 extends over 13 amino acids.

About this clonotype itself: Compared with germline, one end of the junction differs, possibly owing to a read error. V and J are TRBV4-1 and TRBJ2-1; tentative D call: TRBD2 (5 bases). This CDR3 is built from 15 residues. Germline V gene lookup returns CDR1 MGHRA and CDR2 YSYEKL. This chain's CDR3 is CASSQGPSSHNEQFF. For the CDR3, the DNA is TGCGCCAGTAGCCAAGGTCCTAGCTCCCACAATGAGCAGTTCTTC.

The rearrangement links TRBV4-1 to TRBJ2-7; TRBD1 agrees at 10 bases. V lost 4 bases to trimming and J lost 7 bases; unmatched junction nucleotides: 34. Germline CDR1 reads MGHRA; CDR2 reads YSYEKL. The CDR3 contains 23 residues. The CDR3 DNA is TGCGCCAGCAGCCGTCTACCGGGACAGGGGATACCGACTAGTGGGAGGGCCGGGGGAGAGCAGTACTTC. This translates into CASSRLPGQGIPTSGRAGGEQYF.

By frequency in the sample, this clonotype is medium-sized (0.01 to 0.1%). This chain links TRBV5-5 with TRBJ2-3; possibly TRBD2 for D (5 bases). CDR1 is SGHKS and CDR2 is YYEKEE in the germline V gene (reference sequence). The CDR3 runs 14 residues. The V gene lost 0 bases and the J gene lost 2 bases, with 7 bases spanning the gap. CDR3 residues: CASSLGTYTDTQYF. In nucleotides, the CDR3 is TGTGCCAGCAGCTTGGGGACTTACACAGATACGCAGTATTTT. The whole variable domain, filled in from reference TRBV5-5 and TRBJ2-3, reads DAGVTQSPTHLIKTRGQQVTLRCSPISGHKSVSWYQQVLGQGPQFIFQYYEKEERGRGNFPDRFSARQFPNYSSELNVNALLLGDSALYLCASSLGTYTDTQYFGPGTRLTVL.

With regard to this clonotype: This likely comes from a read error, as the CDR3 has no conserved phenylalanine or tryptophan at its end. This rearrangement joins TRBV6-1 to TRBJ2-7, with TRBD1 as a possible D gene (6 bases). This CDR3 has 15 residues. CDR1 and CDR2 (germline): MNHNS, SASEGT. V dropped 6 bases and J dropped 3 bases, with 18 bases sitting between them. The CDR3 protein is CASRGGEGSFYEQYL. DNA for the CDR3: TGTGCCAGCAGAGGGGGAGAGGGGAGCTTCTACGAGCAGTACCTC.

On this clonotype itself: Sequence at one end of the junction differs from germline and may be a read error. The gene calls are TRBV6-1 and TRBJ1-5, with 7 bases fitting TRBD1. The CDR3 has 15 residues. From germline, CDR1 is MNHNS and CDR2 SASEGT. CDR3 loop: CASSVTGAFNQPQYF. The DNA for the CDR3 is TGTGCCAGCAGTGTCACAGGGGCCTTCAATCAGCCCCAGTATTTC.

The V gene is TRBV11-2, the J gene TRBJ2-1; unclear D gene. Trimming cost V 3 bases and J 3 bases, with 9 bases left between them. This CDR3 has 14 residues. Germline assignment: CDR1 SGHAT and CDR2 FQNNGV. The CDR3: CASSLELSYNEQFF. For the CDR3, the DNA is TGTGCCAGCAGCTTGGAACTTAGCTACAATGAGCAGTTCTTC.

The rearrangement uses TRBV11-2 and TRBJ2-1; 7 bases are shared with TRBD1. The CDR3 is 15 amino acids. The ends lost 4 bases at V and 0 bases at J; junction bases unmatched: 3. CDR1 and CDR2 from the germline V gene are SGHAT and FQNNGV. The CDR3 loop reads CASSSEGASYNEQFF. Written as DNA, the CDR3 is TGTGCCAGCAGCTCCGAGGGGGCCTCCTACAATGAGCAGTTCTTC.

In regard to this clonotype: An end of the junction does not agree with germline; a read error may underlie this. The CDR3: CASRLAGGPGGNEQSF. CDR3 nucleotide sequence: TGTGCTAGTAGGTTAGCGGGAGGTCCCGGGGGAAATGAGCAGTCCTTC. The V and J genes are TRBV12-3 or TRBV12-4 and TRBJ2-1; 10 bases match TRBD2. The CDR3 totals 16 residues.

A note on this clonotype: The junction shows a germline mismatch at one end, possibly a read error. The chain combines TRBV29-1 with TRBJ1-5, with D unresolved. Germline V lookup: CDR1 SQVTM, CDR2 ANQGSEA. The CDR3 totals 12 residues. The CDR3 is CSVEGDTQPQRF. In DNA form, the CDR3 reads TGCAGCGTTGAAGGAGACACTCAGCCCCAGCGTTTT.

This chain links TRBV7-8 with TRBJ2-1; 11 bases match TRBD2. The CDR3 is 15 residues long. J gave up 4 bases and V 4 bases, and 3 bases lay outside the gene matches. Germline CDR1 reads SGHVS; CDR2 reads FQNEAQ. The CDR3 sequence: CASSSGTSGYNEQFF. CDR3 DNA sequence: TGTGCCAGCAGCTCTGGGACTAGCGGTTACAATGAGCAGTTCTTC.

Remarks on this clonotype: At one boundary the junction diverges from the germline segment, which might be a read error. The rearrangement uses TRBV5-5 and TRBJ2-5; a weak D match, TRBD2 (5 bases). Germline V gene sequence: CDR1 SGHKS, CDR2 YYEKEE (reference sequence). The CDR3 extends over 15 amino acids. The CDR3 reads CACSLAGQRWETQYF. The CDR3 region has the DNA TGTGCCTGCAGCTTGGCTGGGCAGCGGTGGGAGACCCAGTACTTC.